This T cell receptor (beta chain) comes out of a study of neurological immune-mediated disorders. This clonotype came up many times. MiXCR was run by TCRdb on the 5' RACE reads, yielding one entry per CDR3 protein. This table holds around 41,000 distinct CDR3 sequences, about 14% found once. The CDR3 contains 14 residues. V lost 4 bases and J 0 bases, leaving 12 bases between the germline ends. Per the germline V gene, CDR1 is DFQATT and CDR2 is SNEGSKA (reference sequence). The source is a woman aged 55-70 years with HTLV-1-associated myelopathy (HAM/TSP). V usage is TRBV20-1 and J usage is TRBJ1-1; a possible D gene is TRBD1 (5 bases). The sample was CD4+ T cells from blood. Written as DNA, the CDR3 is TGCAGTGCTATTGGCCCAGGGTTGAACACTGAAGCTTTCTTT. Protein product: CSAIGPGLNTEAFF.